This entry concerns a single T cell receptor beta chain. The specificity of this receptor is unknown. Base qualities were left out, and no much larger clone turns up one base away. Collaborating institutions collected whole blood in K2EDTA tubes following their own protocols. Collaborator samples were shipped for TCRbeta analysis as frozen whole blood, isolated PBMCs, or DNA extracted from either sample type. Germline trimming amounts to 2 bases on V and 5 bases on J, with 7 as the count of junction bases outside the gene matches. Looking up the germline V gene yields CDR1 SGDLS and CDR2 YYNGEE. The CDR3 has 15 amino acids, counting the end cysteine and phenylalanine. Here the CDR3 DNA is all that survives: 45 bases in frame from base 1. This record comes from a study of blood T cell repertoires in COVID-19 (TCRdb year 2020). Background for the entire study: The collaborator samples originated in the United States, Italy and Spain and spanned the acute and convalescent phases of COVID-19. The repertoires were released in a freely available public database intended as a resource for research on the immune response to SARS-CoV-2. The material from the prospective study consisted of cDNA or gDNA derived from T cells, B-cell-depleted T cells, or PBMCs. Sample metadata almost always included a de-identified subject ID, COVID-19 status, age in years and sex. Subjects who had been exposed to COVID-19, were actively infected with it, or had recovered from it provided the deeply sampled blood TCRbeta repertoires that made up the dataset. Where HLA class I and class II types were available, the types were taken from metadata supplied by the sample provider, not from assay-based typing. The samples were drawn from two sources: the first 160 participants of the ongoing ImmuneRACE study, and 1,000 to 1,500 subjects contributed by 6 global collaborators.

Overall study outcomes, separate from this receptor: How much clinical and demographic metadata was included differed by source and by participant, and the metadata was provided uncurated.

TCRbeta CDR3 regions were amplified from genomic DNA using the immunoSEQ Assay, a bias-controlled multiplex PCR. In the original analysis: Within the assay, amplification of reference gene primers was used to estimate how many nucleated cells each sample contained. Sequence reads were collapsed and filtered to measure the absolute abundance of every unique TCRbeta CDR3 rearrangement. Productive Simpson clonality was computed per sample as the square root of Simpson's diversity index over productive rearrangements. The table comes from immuneACCESS by way of TCRdb, which keeps in-frame sequences with V and J called. Part of the clones is missing from these tables; in studies checked, under half for an unresolved V gene and the rest for unknown reasons. Clone size and the V and J calls come from that table; the DNA yielded D and trimming. The sample table contains 270,000 or so clones; only one count was recorded for approximately 77% of them. Roughly 3% of the sample lies in the top ten.

The TCR was taken from a woman aged 18-30 years with acute or convalescent COVID-19. The material sequenced was peripheral blood. In this chain, TRBV9 is recombined with TRBJ2-7; TRBD2 agrees with 10 junctional bases. The CDR3 region has the sequence CASSVSGLAGDEQYF. The DNA sequence follows: TGTGCCAGCAGCGTCTCAGGGCTAGCGGGAGACGAGCAGTACTTC.